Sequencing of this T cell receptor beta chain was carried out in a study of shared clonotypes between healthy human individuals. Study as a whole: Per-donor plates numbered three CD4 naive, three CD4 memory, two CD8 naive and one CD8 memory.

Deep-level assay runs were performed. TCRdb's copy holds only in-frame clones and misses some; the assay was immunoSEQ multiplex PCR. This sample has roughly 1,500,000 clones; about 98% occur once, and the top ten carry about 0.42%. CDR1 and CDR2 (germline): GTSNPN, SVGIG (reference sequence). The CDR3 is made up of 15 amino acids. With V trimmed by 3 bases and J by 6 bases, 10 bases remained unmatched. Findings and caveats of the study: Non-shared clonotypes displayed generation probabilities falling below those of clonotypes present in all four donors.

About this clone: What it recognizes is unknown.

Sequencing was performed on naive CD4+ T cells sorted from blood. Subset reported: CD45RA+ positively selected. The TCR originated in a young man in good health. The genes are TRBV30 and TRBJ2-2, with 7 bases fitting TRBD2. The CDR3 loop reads CAWRGGGSGPGELFF. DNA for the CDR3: TGTGCCTGGAGGGGAGGTGGTAGCGGGCCCGGGGAGCTGTTTTTT.